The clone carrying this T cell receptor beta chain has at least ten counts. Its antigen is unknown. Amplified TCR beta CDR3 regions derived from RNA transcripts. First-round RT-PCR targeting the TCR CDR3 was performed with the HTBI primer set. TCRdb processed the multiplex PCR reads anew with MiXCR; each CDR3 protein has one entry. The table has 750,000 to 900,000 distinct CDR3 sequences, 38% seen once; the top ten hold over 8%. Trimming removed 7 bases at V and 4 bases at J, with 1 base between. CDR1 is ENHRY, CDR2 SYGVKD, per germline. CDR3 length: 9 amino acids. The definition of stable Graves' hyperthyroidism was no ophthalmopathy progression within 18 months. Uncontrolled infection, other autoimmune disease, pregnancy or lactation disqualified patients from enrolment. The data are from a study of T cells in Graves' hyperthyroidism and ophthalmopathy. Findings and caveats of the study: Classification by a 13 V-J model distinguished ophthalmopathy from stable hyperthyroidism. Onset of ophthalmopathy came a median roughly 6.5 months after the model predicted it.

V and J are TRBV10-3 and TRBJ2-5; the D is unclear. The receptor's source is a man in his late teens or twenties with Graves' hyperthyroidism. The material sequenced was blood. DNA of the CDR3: TGTGCCATCACAGAGACCCAGTACTTC. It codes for CAITETQYF.